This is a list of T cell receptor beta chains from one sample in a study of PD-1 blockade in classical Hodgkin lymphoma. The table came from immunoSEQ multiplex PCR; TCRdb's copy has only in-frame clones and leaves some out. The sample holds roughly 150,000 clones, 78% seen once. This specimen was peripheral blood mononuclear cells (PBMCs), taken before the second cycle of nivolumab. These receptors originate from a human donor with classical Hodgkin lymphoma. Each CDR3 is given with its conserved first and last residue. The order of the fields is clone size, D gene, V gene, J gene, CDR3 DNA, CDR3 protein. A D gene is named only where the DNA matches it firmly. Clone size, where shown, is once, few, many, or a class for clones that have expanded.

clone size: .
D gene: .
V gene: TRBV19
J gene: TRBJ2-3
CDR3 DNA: TGTGCCAGTAGTATAATCGAGGGAACAGATACGCAGTATTTT
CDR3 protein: CASSIIEGTDTQYF

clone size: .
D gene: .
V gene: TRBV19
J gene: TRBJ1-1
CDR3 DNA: TGTGCCAGTAGCGACAGGATGAACACTGAAGCTTTCTTT
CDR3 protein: CASSDRMNTEAFF

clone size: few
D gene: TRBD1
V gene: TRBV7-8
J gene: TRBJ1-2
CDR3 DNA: TGTGCCAGCAGCCGACGGGACAGGGACAACTATGGCTACACCTTC
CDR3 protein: CASSRRDRDNYGYTF

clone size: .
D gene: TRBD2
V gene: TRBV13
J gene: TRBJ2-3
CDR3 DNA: TGTGCCAGCAGCTGGGGAGCGGGAGCGACAGATACGCAGTATTTT
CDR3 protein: CASSWGAGATDTQYF

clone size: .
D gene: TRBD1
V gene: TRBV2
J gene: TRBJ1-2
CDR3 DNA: TGTGCCAGCACCCCTGGACAGGGGCGCTACTACACCTTC
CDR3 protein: CASTPGQGRYYTF

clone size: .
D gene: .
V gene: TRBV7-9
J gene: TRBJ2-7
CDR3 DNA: TGTGCCAGCAGCCGAGGGGGACAAACCTCCTACGAGCAGTACTTC
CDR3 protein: CASSRGGQTSYEQYF

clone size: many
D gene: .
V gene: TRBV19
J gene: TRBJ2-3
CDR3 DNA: TGTGCCAGTAGTATAAGGTTACGGAACACAGATACGCAGTATTTT
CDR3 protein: CASSIRLRNTDTQYF

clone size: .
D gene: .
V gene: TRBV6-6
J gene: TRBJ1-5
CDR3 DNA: TGTGCCAGCAGTCCGGGAACAGCGTATAATCAGCCCCAGCATTTT
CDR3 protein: CASSPGTAYNQPQHF

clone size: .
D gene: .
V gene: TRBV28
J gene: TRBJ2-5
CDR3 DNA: TGTGCCAGCAGTTTTTTCTCCGGGACACTTGAAGAGACCCAGTACTTC
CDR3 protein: CASSFFSGTLEETQYF

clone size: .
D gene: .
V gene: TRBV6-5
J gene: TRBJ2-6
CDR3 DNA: TGTGCCAGCAGTCTCGACAGCTCTGGGGCCAACGTCCTGACTTTC
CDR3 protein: CASSLDSSGANVLTF

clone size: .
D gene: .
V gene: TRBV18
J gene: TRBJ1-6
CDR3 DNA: TGTGCCAGCTCATTTCGACAGCTAAATTCACCCCTCCACTTT
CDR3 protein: CASSFRQLNSPLHF

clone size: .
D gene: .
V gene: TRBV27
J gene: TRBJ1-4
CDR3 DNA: TGTGCCAGCGGGAAAGGAACCGGGGGAGAAAAACTGTTTTTT
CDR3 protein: CASGKGTGGEKLFF

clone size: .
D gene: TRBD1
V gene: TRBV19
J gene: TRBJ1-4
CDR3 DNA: TGTGCCACCCTCGGACAGGGTAATGAAAAACTGTTTTTT
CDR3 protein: CATLGQGNEKLFF

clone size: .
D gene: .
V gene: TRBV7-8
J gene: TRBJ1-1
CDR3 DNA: TGTGCCAGCAGCTCTGTCCAAACTGGTGTACAAGGGGGGACTGAAGCTTTCTTT
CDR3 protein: CASSSVQTGVQGGTEAFF

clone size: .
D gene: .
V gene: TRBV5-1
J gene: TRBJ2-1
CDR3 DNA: TGTGCCAGCAGCTTAGGGGGAATCTCCTACAATGAGCAGTTCTTC
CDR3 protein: CASSLGGISYNEQFF

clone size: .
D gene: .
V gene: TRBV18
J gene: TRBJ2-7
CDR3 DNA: TGTGCCAGCTCATCTATTACAGGGAACGACGAGCAGTACTTC
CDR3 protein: CASSSITGNDEQYF

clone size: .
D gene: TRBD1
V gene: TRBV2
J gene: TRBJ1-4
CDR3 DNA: TGTGCCAGCAGCCCCAGGGGGGTGGAAACTAATGAAAAACTGTTTTTT
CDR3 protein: CASSPRGVETNEKLFF

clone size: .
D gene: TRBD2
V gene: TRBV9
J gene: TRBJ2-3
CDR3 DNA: TGTGCCAGCAGCGCGGGACTAGCGACAGATACGCAGTATTTT
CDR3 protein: CASSAGLATDTQYF

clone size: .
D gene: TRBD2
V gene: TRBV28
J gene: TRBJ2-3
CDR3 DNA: TGTGCCAGCACCGCACCCGGACTAGGTTCAGATACGCAGTATTTT
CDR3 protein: CASTAPGLGSDTQYF